This T cell receptor beta chain was identified in a study of monozygotic twins with inflammatory bowel disease. Whole-study findings and limits: Compared with healthy twins, IBD patients shared fewer clonotypes with others, especially with disease activity.

A word on this clonotype: The target antigen is unknown.

Germline V CDR1 and CDR2: MNHNS, SASEGT. CDR3 size: 13 residues. With no T cell sorting beforehand, total RNA was isolated from whole blood. Template switching appended UMIs that held a 6-nucleotide sample barcode. After re-calling the 5' RACE reads, TCRdb lists one entry per CDR3 protein, DNA absent. This sample contains approximately 330,000 distinct CDR3 sequences. The receptor comes from a human donor with ulcerative colitis or Crohn's disease, or a healthy co-twin of an affected twin (not recorded which). This chain connects TRBV6-1 to TRBJ1-1. Material for sequencing was blood. The CDR3 region is CASSVDGWTEAFF.